This TCR beta chain is from a study of cytomegalovirus exposure and HLA in healthy donors. Study background: Researchers previously reported finding 90 million to 130 million unique TCR beta sequences from about 170 million T cells. Study-wide findings and caveats: Donor immune exposure was known only as CMV serostatus. Researchers counted 180 or so TCR beta chains as cytomegalovirus-associated.

PCR was performed using 60 Vbeta and 13 Jbeta primers. Measured with immunoSEQ multiplex PCR; TCRdb has only the in-frame clones, and not every one. The sample has 97,000 or so clones, 50% to 70% seen once. Regarding donors, all were healthy bone marrow donors. V was pared by 5 bases and J by 1 base, with 9 bases between. The CDR3 contains 13 residues. The germline gives CDR1 MNHEY, CDR2 SMNVEV (reference sequence). Concerning this clone: Its antigen is unidentified.

Specimen: PBMCs. This clonotype originated in a human donor in good health. V and J are TRBV27 and TRBJ2-7; no clear D. In nucleotides, the CDR3 is TGTGCCAGCAGTCTGACACCGTCCTACGAGCAGTACTTC. It codes for CASSLTPSYEQYF.